Detailed here is one T cell receptor (beta chain). Its antigen remains unknown. Trimming took 2 bases from V and 7 from J, leaving 18 bases between them. The CDR3 sequence is 16 residues long. TCR beta CDR3 regions were amplified from RNA. Using the HTBI primer set, a first-round RT-PCR was run on the TCR CDR3. One entry per CDR3 protein results from TCRdb running MiXCR on the multiplex PCR reads. Of about 540,000 distinct CDR3 sequences listed, about 45% were seen once; the top ten hold around 8%. This sample stems from a study of T cells in Graves' hyperthyroidism and ophthalmopathy. Overall study findings and caveats: Ophthalmopathy, which appeared later, was predicted by the model a median approximately 6 months before onset.

Patients were aged 18 to 65, had disease duration under 2 months, and had newly diagnosed hyperthyroidism. Exclusion followed for patients with uncontrolled infection, other autoimmune disease, pregnancy or lactation. This sequence originates from a woman aged 18 to 35 with Graves' hyperthyroidism. The V and J genes are TRBV12-3 or TRBV12-4 and TRBJ1-5; D remains ambiguous. What was sequenced was peripheral blood or thyroid tissue (not recorded which). The CDR3 bases are TGTGCCAGCAGTTTAAACCCGGTGGGTAATGAGCAGCCCCAGCATTTT. This encodes CASSLNPVGNEQPQHF.